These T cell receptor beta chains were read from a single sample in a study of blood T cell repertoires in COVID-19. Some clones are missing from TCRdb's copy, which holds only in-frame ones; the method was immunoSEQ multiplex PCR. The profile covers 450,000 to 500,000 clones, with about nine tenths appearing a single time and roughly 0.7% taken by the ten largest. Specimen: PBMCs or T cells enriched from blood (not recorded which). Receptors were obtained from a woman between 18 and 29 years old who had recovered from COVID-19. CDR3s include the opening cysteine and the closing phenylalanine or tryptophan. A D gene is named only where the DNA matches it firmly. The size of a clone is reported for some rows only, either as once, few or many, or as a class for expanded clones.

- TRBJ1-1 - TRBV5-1 TGCGCCAGCAGCTTGGCCGGTACAGCGAACACTGAAGCTTTCTTT CASSLAGTANTEAFF
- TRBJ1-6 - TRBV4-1 TGCGCCAGCAGCTTCACAGGGTTTTCCGATTCACCCCTCCACTTT CASSFTGFSDSPLHF
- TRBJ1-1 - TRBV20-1 TGCAGTGCCCTCCCCGTGAGTGAAGCTTTCTTT CSALPVSEAFF
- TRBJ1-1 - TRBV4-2 TGTGCCAGCAGCCAAGAGGGGGGGAGTAGCACTGAAGCTTTCTTT CASSQEGGSSTEAFF
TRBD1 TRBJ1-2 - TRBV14 TGTGCCAGCAGCCCATCGGGACAGGGTTTGCGGGGCTACACCTTC CASSPSGQGLRGYTF
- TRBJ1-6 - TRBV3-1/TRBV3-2 TGTGCCAGCAGCCAAGGGAGGACGCAACTCTATAATTCACCCCTCCACTTT CASSQGRTQLYNSPLHF
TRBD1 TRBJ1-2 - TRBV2 TGTGCCAGCAGTGAACGGACAGGGTCTGGCTACACCTTC CASSERTGSGYTF
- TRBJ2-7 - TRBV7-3 TGTGCCAGCAGCCTGTCTGGGGGGGCGCAGGGCTACGAGCAGTACTTC CASSLSGGAQGYEQYF
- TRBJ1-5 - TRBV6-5 TGTGCCAGCAGGCCCAACTTGTATCAGCCCCAGCATTTT CASRPNLYQPQHF
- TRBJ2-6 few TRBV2 TGTGCCAGCAGAACAGGGAGCTCTGGGGCCAACGTCCTGACTTTC CASRTGSSGANVLTF
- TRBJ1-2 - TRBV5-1 TGCGCCAGCAGCCCTAATGTACAGGGTTCCTATGGCTACACCTTC CASSPNVQGSYGYTF
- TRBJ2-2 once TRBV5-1 TGCGCCAGCACGACAGCGAACACCGGGGAGCTGTTTTTT CASTTANTGELFF
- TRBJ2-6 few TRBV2 TGTGCCAGCAGTGAAGCGGGCAGGCCTGGGGCCAACGTCCTGACTTTC CASSEAGRPGANVLTF
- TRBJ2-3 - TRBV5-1 TGCGCCAGCAGCTACGAGGGTAGTGAAGATACGCAGTATTTT CASSYEGSEDTQYF
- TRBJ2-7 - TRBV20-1 TGCAGTGCTACTGAGGACTACGATAACTACGAGCAGTACTTC CSATEDYDNYEQYF
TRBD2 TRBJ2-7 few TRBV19 TGTGCCAGTAGTATGTCGACTAGCGGGGCGGGGGAGCAGTACTTC CASSMSTSGAGEQYF
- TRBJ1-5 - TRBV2 TGTGCCAGCAGCCACGGACTTAGCAATCAGCCCCAGCATTTT CASSHGLSNQPQHF
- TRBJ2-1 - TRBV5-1 TGCGCCAGCAGCTTGGGGGCGGGGACCTACAATGAGCAGTTCTTC CASSLGAGTYNEQFF
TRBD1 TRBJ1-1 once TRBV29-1 TGCAGCGTTGAAGGGATGATGACAGGGGGTTGGAACACTGAAGCTTTCTTT CSVEGMMTGGWNTEAFF
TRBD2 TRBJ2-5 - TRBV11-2 TGTGCCAGCAGCTTAGAGGCTAGCGGGGCCGAGACCCAGTACTTC CASSLEASGAETQYF
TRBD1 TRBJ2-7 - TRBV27 TGTGCCAGCCGATCCAGGGGGAGCTCCTACGAGCAGTACTTC CASRSRGSSYEQYF
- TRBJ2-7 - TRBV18 TGTGCCAGCTCACCAACCCCGACAAATGACTACGAGCAGTACTTC CASSPTPTNDYEQYF
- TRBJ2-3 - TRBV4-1 TGCGCCAGCAGCCAAGGGAGTGGGGCCCCGTATTTT CASSQGSGAPYF
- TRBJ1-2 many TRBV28 TGTGCCAGCAGCCGCTATGGCTACACCTTC CASSRYGYTF
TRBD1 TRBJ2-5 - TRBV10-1 TGCGCCAGCAGTGAGGACAGGGAAGAGACCCAGTACTTC CASSEDREETQYF
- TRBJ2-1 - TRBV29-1 TGCAGCGTTGAGGGTGACAGGTACTCCTACAATGAGCAGTTCTTC CSVEGDRYSYNEQFF
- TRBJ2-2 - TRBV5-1 TGCGCCAGCAGCTTGGCACAGGGTAGAGGCGGGGAGCTGTTTTTT CASSLAQGRGGELFF
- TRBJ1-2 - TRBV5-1 TGCGCCAGCAGCTTGGGATCAGGGTTGCAGGGCTACACCTTC CASSLGSGLQGYTF
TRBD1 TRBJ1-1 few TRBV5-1 TGCGCCAGCAGCCTATTGACAGGGGGCGATAACACTGAAGCTTTCTTT CASSLLTGGDNTEAFF
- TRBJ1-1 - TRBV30 TGTGCCTGGAGTGCCCTCGAGGGCACTGAAGCTTTCTTT CAWSALEGTEAFF
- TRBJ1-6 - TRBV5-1 TGCGCCAGCAGCTTGGGGAGGGACGGGTCACCCCTCCACTTT CASSLGRDGSPLHF
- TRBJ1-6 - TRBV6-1 TGTGCCAGCAGTGATTTTCTGGGCGATAATAATTCACCCCTCCACTTT CASSDFLGDNNSPLHF
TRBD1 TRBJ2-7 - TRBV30 TGTGCCTGGAGTGTGCCCGGGACAGGTACCTCCTACGAGCAGTACTTC CAWSVPGTGTSYEQYF
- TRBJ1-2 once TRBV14 TGTGCCAGCAGCCAAGGTCAGAACTATGGCTACACCTTC CASSQGQNYGYTF
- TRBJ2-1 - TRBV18 TGTGCCAGCTCACTCGGGACGGAGGAGGGTGAGCAGTTCTTC CASSLGTEEGEQFF
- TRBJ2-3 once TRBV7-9 TGTGCCAGCAGCTCAACCACAGGGTATAGGACAGATACGCAGTATTTT CASSSTTGYRTDTQYF
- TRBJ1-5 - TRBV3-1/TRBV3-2 TGTGCCAGCAGCCAAGATTTAGCGGGGTGGCCCCAGCATTTT CASSQDLAGWPQHF
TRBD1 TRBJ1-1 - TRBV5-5 TGTGCCAGCAGCTTCAGGGGGAAGAACACTGAAGCTTTCTTT CASSFRGKNTEAFF
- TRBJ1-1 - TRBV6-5 TGTGCCAGCAGTCCTCAGCCGACCTGGACAGATGAAGCTTTCTTT CASSPQPTWTDEAFF
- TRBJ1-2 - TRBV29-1 TGCAGCGAGAAACATCTAGCTAACTATGGCTACACCTTC CSEKHLANYGYTF
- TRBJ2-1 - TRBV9 TGTGCCAGCAGCGTAGCTGGGGCGGCAGGTGAGCAGTTCTTC CASSVAGAAGEQFF
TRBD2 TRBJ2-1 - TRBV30 TGTGCCTGGAGTAGAGCTAGCGGGGGGGTAAGGGAGCAGTTCTTC CAWSRASGGVREQFF
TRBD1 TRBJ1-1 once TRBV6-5 TGTGCCAGCACATACGAGGGGACAGGTGCGGCTTTCTTT CASTYEGTGAAFF
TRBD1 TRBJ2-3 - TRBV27 TGTGCCAGCAGTTTGCGGCAGGGGGCCATGGGACATTTT CASSLRQGAMGHF